The next 30 T cell receptor beta chains were all read from a single sample in a study of control samples from healthy donors and cancer patients. Produced via immunoSEQ multiplex PCR; TCRdb's table is partial and in-frame only. The sample includes some 120,000 clones, roughly 90% of them seen just once. Material for sequencing was blood. Source of these receptors: a man between 18 and 29 years old in good health.

CDR3 protein: CASNPTSRSYEQYV. In DNA form, the CDR3 reads TGTGCCAGCAATCCGACTAGCCGCTCCTACGAGCAGTACGTC. V is TRBV6-5 and J is TRBJ2-7; the match to TRBD2 covers 7 bases. Trimming took 7 bases from V and 0 from J; bases not matched to a gene: 6. Germline assignment: CDR1 MNHEY and CDR2 SVGAGI. This CDR3 spans 14 amino acids.

The chain employs TRBV7-9 and TRBJ2-3; D possibly corresponds to TRBD2 (6 bases). In germline, CDR1 is SEHNR, CDR2 FQNEAQ (reference sequence). The V gene lost 5 bases and the J gene lost 5 bases, with 14 bases spanning the gap. This CDR3 has 14 residues. The CDR3 reads CASSGPGGKDTQYF. For the CDR3, the DNA is TGTGCCAGCAGCGGGCCCGGGGGTAAAGATACGCAGTATTTT.

The CDR3 here is CASSPPSGREKTQYF. CDR3 bases: TGTGCCAGCTCACCCCCCAGCGGGAGGGAGAAGACCCAGTACTTC. This chain uses TRBV18 with TRBJ2-5; 10 bases are shared with TRBD2. Germline-derived CDR1 and CDR2 are KGHSH and LQKENI. CDR3 length equals 15 residues. Trimming took 3 bases from V and 6 from J; bases not matched to a gene: 7.

This chain links TRBV6-2 or TRBV6-3 with TRBJ2-2, with 11 nucleotides matching TRBD2. The CDR3 runs 16 residues. Germline V gene data show CDR1 as MNHEY and CDR2 as SVGEGT. J was trimmed by 3 bases and V by 1 base; bases with no gene match: 1. CDR3 coding DNA: TGTGCCAGCAGTTACTTAGCGGGGGGGTACACCGGGGAGCTGTTTTTT. The encoded protein is CASSYLAGGYTGELFF.

The chain links TRBV12-3 or TRBV12-4 to TRBJ2-2; D ambiguous. Trimming removed 2 bases at V and 4 bases at J, with 2 bases between. The CDR3 spans 12 residues. CDR3 region: CASSLFTGELFF. In DNA form, the CDR3 reads TGTGCCAGCAGTTTATTCACCGGGGAGCTGTTTTTT.

This clone showed up just a few times. V is TRBV11-2 and J is TRBJ1-4; D is undetermined. The CDR3 sequence is 16 residues long. Trimming cost V 4 bases and J 5 bases, with 17 bases left between them. Germline lookup yields CDR1 SGHAT and CDR2 FQNNGV. The DNA of the CDR3 is TGTGCCAGCAGCTCGTCCCTCGGAAGTAGGAATGAAAAACTGTTTTTT. This encodes CASSSSLGSRNEKLFF.

Concerning this clone: This sample includes further DNA sequences coding for the same CDR3. V and J are TRBV28 and TRBJ2-1, with D hard to call. CDR3 length: 12 residues. Germline V gives CDR1 MDHEN, CDR2 SYDVKM. Between the trimmed V and J ends, which lost 3 bases and 4 bases, there was a span of 4 bases. The CDR3: CASSLSYNEQFF. For the CDR3, the DNA is TGTGCCAGCAGTTTGTCTTACAATGAGCAGTTCTTC.

This clone was detected only a few times. The chain employs TRBV7-9 and TRBJ1-4; D ambiguous. This CDR3 spans 13 amino acids. Trimming removed 4 bases at V and 13 bases at J, with 16 bases between. Germline CDR1 reads SEHNR; CDR2 reads FQNEAQ (reference sequence). The CDR3 DNA is TGTGCCAGCAGCTCGGGATTAGAGTTCAGACTGTTTTTT. This sequence encodes CASSSGLEFRLFF.

The chain couples TRBV19 to TRBJ2-1, with 14 bases fitting TRBD2. CDR3 length: 17 amino acids. Germline assignment: CDR1 LNHDA and CDR2 SQIVND (reference sequence). The V segment lost 4 bases and the J segment 6 bases; nucleotides outside the gene matches: 8. CDR3 in DNA: TGTGCCAGTAGTAGACTAGCGGGGGGGACTCCTCCCAATGAGCAGTTCTTC. As protein: CASSRLAGGTPPNEQFF. Full variable domain (outside the CDR3, taken from reference TRBV19 and TRBJ2-1): DGGITQSPKYLFRKEGQNVTLSCEQNLNHDAMYWYRQDPGQGLRLIYYSQIVNDFQKGDIAEGYSVSREKKESFPLTVTSAQKNPTAFYLCASSRLAGGTPPNEQFFGPGTRLTVL.

Here the CDR3 DNA reads TGTGCCAGCAGCTCCCAGGATAGGCCGGGGCGGGAGACCCAGTACTTC. Amino acids: CASSSQDRPGRETQYF. This chain connects TRBV7-9 to TRBJ2-5, with D tentatively TRBD1 or TRBD2 (5 bases each). This CDR3 comprises 16 residues. Germline CDR1 is SEHNR and CDR2 is FQNEAQ (reference sequence). Between the trimmed V and J ends, which lost 4 bases and 5 bases, there was a span of 20 bases.

The CDR3 DNA follows: TGTGCTAGTGGTTTTGATGTACTAGCGGAGGTGGGTGAGCAGTTCTTC. Encoded protein: CASGFDVLAEVGEQFF. This chain links TRBV12-5 with TRBJ2-1, with TRBD2 matching 8 bases. V trimming: 3 bases; J trimming: 9 bases; junction bases outside the gene matches: 13. Per germline, CDR1 LGHNT and CDR2 FRNRAP. This CDR3 contains 16 residues.

As DNA, the CDR3 is TGTGCCAGCAGTGCTCCGGGACTAGCGGACTACACAGATACGCAGTATTTT. This gives the protein CASSAPGLADYTDTQYF. The gene calls are TRBV9 and TRBJ2-3; TRBD2 agrees at 11 bases. With 5 bases clipped from V and 2 bases from J, the junction kept 10 bases outside the gene matches. Germline values: CDR1 SGDLS, CDR2 YYNGEE. This CDR3 comprises 17 residues.

This chain uses TRBV27 with TRBJ1-5; TRBD1 agrees at 7 bases. Germline V gives CDR1 MNHEY, CDR2 SMNVEV (reference sequence). CDR3 length: 13 amino acids. J lost 7 bases, V lost 6 bases, and 6 bases had no gene match. The CDR3 is CASRPDRAQPQHF. The DNA of the CDR3 is TGTGCCAGCAGACCTGACAGGGCCCAGCCCCAGCATTTT.

The genes are TRBV11-3 and TRBJ2-3; D perhaps matches TRBD2 (6 bases). Per the germline V gene, CDR1 is SGHNT and CDR2 is YENEEA. This CDR3 contains 13 residues. Trimming shortened V by 5 bases and J by 9 bases, and 15 bases separated the two germline ends. The CDR3 region is CASSPRLVGTQYF. The DNA for the CDR3 is TGTGCCAGCAGCCCTCGACTAGTAGGGACGCAGTATTTT.

This rearrangement joins TRBV6-2 or TRBV6-3 to TRBJ2-4; 8 bases agree with TRBD1. Trimming removed 6 bases from V and 1 base from J; junction bases left unmatched: 5. The CDR3 is 15 residues long. Germline V lookup: CDR1 MNHEY, CDR2 SVGEGT. The CDR3 bases are TGTGCCAGCAGCCGGACAGGGTATGCCAAAAACATTCAGTACTTC. Translating it yields CASSRTGYAKNIQYF.

This chain links TRBV5-1 with TRBJ1-4, with D perhaps TRBD1 (6 bases). Germline loops: CDR1 SGHRS, CDR2 YFSETQ. The CDR3 is 14 amino acids. Between the trimmed V and J ends, which lost 3 bases and 3 bases, there was a span of 9 bases. The chain's CDR3 is CASSWTASNEKLFF. The CDR3 bases are TGCGCCAGCAGCTGGACAGCCTCTAATGAAAAACTGTTTTTT.

The chain has TRBV29-1 and TRBJ2-5; D is unclear. Trimming took 0 bases from V and 5 from J, leaving 7 bases between them. This CDR3 has 12 amino acids. The germline CDR1 and CDR2 sequences are SQVTM and ANQGSEA. DNA for the CDR3: TGCAGCGTTGAAGATTTCAGGGAGACCCAGTACTTC. As protein: CSVEDFRETQYF.

The V gene is TRBV6-5, the J gene TRBJ2-1, with unresolved D. V shed 6 bases and J shed 5 bases, with 8 bases lying between them. Germline loops: CDR1 MNHEY, CDR2 SVGAGI. The CDR3 is made up of 12 amino acids. The CDR3 DNA sequence: TGTGCCAGCAGCGCCCGAAACAATGAGCAGTTCTTC. Its protein product is CASSARNNEQFF.

This chain uses TRBV7-2 with TRBJ2-3; 11 bases agree with TRBD2. The CDR3 runs 16 residues. Germline V gene sequence: CDR1 SGHTA, CDR2 FQGNSA. The J segment lost 6 bases and the V segment lost 5 bases, leaving 10 bases of the junction unmatched. CDR3 nucleotide sequence: TGTGCCAGCAGCGCTTCGACTAGCGGGGCCCCCGATACGCAGTATTTT. This translates into CASSASTSGAPDTQYF. The whole variable domain, filled in from reference TRBV7-2 and TRBJ2-3, reads GAGVSQSPSNKVTEKGKDVELRCDPISGHTALYWYRQSLGQGLEFLIYFQGNSAPDKSGLPSDRFSAERTGGSVSTLTIQRTQQEDSAVYLCASSASTSGAPDTQYFGPGTRLTVL.

This clone is a singleton in its sample. This rearrangement joins TRBV5-6 to TRBJ1-2, with D hard to call. Germline CDR1 SGHDT, CDR2 YYEEEE. Trimming removed 4 bases at V and 3 bases at J, with 10 bases between. This CDR3 comprises 13 residues. In DNA, the CDR3 is TGTGCCAGCAGCCCATCCGGGGACTATGGCTACACCTTC. Its translation: CASSPSGDYGYTF. The full variable domain, in which reference TRBV5-6 and TRBJ1-2 provide the parts outside the CDR3, is DAGVTQSPTHLIKTRGQQVTLRCSPKSGHDTVSWYQQALGQGPQFIFQYYEEEERQRGNFPDRFSGHQFPNYSSELNVNALLLGDSALYLCASSPSGDYGYTFGSGTRLTVV.

The chain uses TRBV5-5 and TRBJ1-1, with D perhaps matching TRBD1 (6 bases). This CDR3 has 19 residues. V lost 0 bases to trimming and J lost 6 bases, with 27 bases between them. Per the germline V gene, CDR1 is SGHKS and CDR2 is YYEKEE (reference sequence). CDR3 DNA sequence: TGTGCCAGCAGCTTGGTTGGGGGGGACACTTACAGACCTATCCCTGAAGCTTTCTTT. Translation gives CASSLVGGDTYRPIPEAFF.

This clone occurred once. The CDR3, as DNA: TGCGCCAGCAGCCAAGATCAAGCAGAGAACACTGAAGCTTTCTTT. Translation gives CASSQDQAENTEAFF. The chain is built from TRBV4-3 and TRBJ1-1; D is undetermined. Trimming pared 0 bases from V and 1 base from J, leaving 9 bases between. The CDR3 consists of 15 residues. CDR1 is LGHNA, CDR2 YSLEER, per germline.

This sequence joins TRBV19 and TRBJ2-3; 8 bases agree with TRBD2. V lost 1 base to trimming and J lost 0 bases; unmatched junction nucleotides: 0. From germline, CDR1 is LNHDA and CDR2 SQIVND (reference sequence). CDR3 length equals 15 residues. The CDR3 nucleotides are TGTGCCAGTAGTATAGCTAGCGGGAGCACAGATACGCAGTATTTT. Its translation is CASSIASGSTDTQYF.

The chain uses TRBV4-1 and TRBJ1-3; the match to TRBD1 covers 9 bases. Losses at the gene ends were 0 bases for V and 2 bases for J; bases not matched to a gene: 11. The length of the CDR3 is 19 residues. Germline CDR1 and CDR2: MGHRA and YSYEKL. The CDR3 DNA reads as TGCGCCAGCAGCCAAGATGCCTTCCGGGACAGGGTCCCTGGAAACACCATATATTTT. Protein sequence: CASSQDAFRDRVPGNTIYF.

This chain connects TRBV6-5 to TRBJ2-5; D perhaps matches TRBD2 (6 bases). The CDR3 runs to 15 residues. V lost 7 bases and J 1 base, leaving 16 bases between the germline ends. In germline, CDR1 is MNHEY, CDR2 SVGAGI. CDR3 amino acids: CASIAGHPAQETQYF. As DNA, the CDR3 is TGTGCCAGCATCGCGGGGCACCCCGCCCAAGAGACCCAGTACTTC.

This chain links TRBV5-4 with TRBJ1-6; 8 bases fit TRBD1. Germline assignment: CDR1 SGHNT and CDR2 YYREEE (reference sequence). V shed 0 bases and J 8 bases; nucleotides not matched to a gene: 1. CDR3 length equals 14 residues. CDR3 bases: TGTGCCAGCAGCTTGGCACAGGGGGATTCACCCCTCCACTTT. This sequence encodes CASSLAQGDSPLHF.

V is TRBV7-8 and J is TRBJ2-1, with D unclear. The CDR3 has 15 residues. V shed 0 bases and J shed 6 bases, with 12 bases lying between them. The germline V gene has CDR1 SGHVS and CDR2 FQNEAQ. CDR3 DNA: TGTGCCAGCAGCTTAGCAGTTTTCTCCACCAATGAGCAGTTCTTC. This translates into CASSLAVFSTNEQFF.

The chain is built from TRBV2 and TRBJ1-1; maybe TRBD1 (5 bases). Germline-derived CDR1 and CDR2 are SNHLY and FYNNEI. The V end was cut by 6 bases, the J end by 1 base, with 9 bases between. The CDR3 is 13 residues long. DNA for the CDR3: TGTGCCAGCAGGTGGGGGAGGAACACTGAAGCTTTCTTT. It specifies CASRWGRNTEAFF.

The V and J genes are TRBV3-1 (or the pseudogene TRBV3-2) and TRBJ1-5; D remains ambiguous. Germline-derived CDR1 and CDR2 are LGHDT and YNNKEL (reference sequence). The CDR3 loop spans 15 amino acids. The V end was cut by 2 bases, the J end by 9 bases, with 17 bases between. CDR3 sequence (DNA): TGTGCCAGCAGCCAATCCCTCCCTATTCGTGCGCCCCAGCATTTT. Translated, it gives CASSQSLPIRAPQHF.

The genes are TRBV3-1 (or the pseudogene TRBV3-2) and TRBJ2-1, with D hard to call. The germline V gene has CDR1 LGHDT and CDR2 YNNKEL (reference sequence). The CDR3 loop spans 11 amino acids. V lost 0 bases and J 12 bases, leaving 6 bases between the germline ends. CDR3 in DNA: TGTGCCAGCAGCCAAGATACGGTGCAGTTCTTC. This sequence encodes CASSQDTVQFF.